This T cell receptor (beta chain) emerged from a study of cytomegalovirus exposure and HLA in healthy donors. A remark on this clone: Its target is not known.

Use of 60 Vbeta and 13 Jbeta primers characterized the PCR. Assay used: immunoSEQ multiplex PCR; TCRdb lists only in-frame clones, some missing. The sample has about 140,000 clones; about four fifths are singletons. Study results and caveats: Specific recognition of CMV antigens was confirmed in vitro for a few chains (all CMV-associated).

The sample was PBMCs. This receptor was identified in a female donor in good health and CMV-seronegative.

CDR3 sequence: CASSLSGTGTEAFF. Here the CDR3 DNA reads TGTGCCAGCAGCTTATCCGGGACAGGGACTGAAGCTTTCTTT. This chain links TRBV7-2 with TRBJ1-1, with TRBD1 identical over 9 bases. The CDR3 is made up of 14 amino acids. V lost 2 bases, J lost 5 bases, and 3 bases stayed unmatched. CDR1 and CDR2 from the germline V gene are SGHTA and FQGNSA.